Below are 6 T cell receptor beta chains sequenced from a single sample in a study of cytotoxic CD8 clonotypes in ibrutinib-treated CLL. Data came from immunoSEQ multiplex PCR; TCRdb stores just in-frame clones and leaves some out. This sample has about 150,000 clones; around 76% occur once, and the top ten carry approximately 5.1%. The sequencing here drew on PBMCs, taken after 24 months of ibrutinib treatment. These receptors originate from a human donor with chronic lymphocytic leukemia.

This clone was recorded only once. The chain couples TRBV14 to TRBJ2-5; 8 positions match TRBD1. With V trimmed by 1 base and J by 5 bases, 6 bases remained unmatched. CDR1 and CDR2 from the germline V gene are SGHDN and FVKESK. This CDR3 is 15 amino acids long. The CDR3 spells CASSQGVWTGETQYF. CDR3 bases: TGTGCCAGCAGCCAAGGAGTATGGACAGGGGAGACCCAGTACTTC.

V gene TRBV18 combines with J gene TRBJ1-4; no clear D. V gave up 6 bases and J gave up 3 bases, with 8 bases separating them. Germline V CDR1 and CDR2: KGHSH, LQKENI. CDR3 length equals 13 residues. For the CDR3, the DNA is TGTGCCAGCTCGCGGGCACCTAATGAAAAACTGTTTTTT. Amino acid sequence: CASSRAPNEKLFF. The full variable domain, rest sourced from reference TRBV18 and TRBJ1-4, is NAGVMQNPRHLVRRRGQEARLRCSPMKGHSHVYWYRQLPEEGLKFMVYLQKENIIDESGMPKERFSAEFPKEGPSILRIQQVVRGDSAAYFCASSRAPNEKLFFGSGTQLSVL.

This chain joins TRBV21-1 and TRBJ2-5; TRBD2 was called by the table and not checked on the DNA. TRBV21-1 is labeled a pseudogene. This CDR3 spans 18 amino acids. For the CDR3, the DNA is TGTGCCAGCAGCAACCCCCGGTCTAGCGGTCTGTTTGGGGAGACCCAGTACTTC. It yields the protein CASSNPRSSGLFGETQYF.

This CDR3 is CASSAQGRARGTDTQYF. The DNA of the CDR3 is TGTGCCAGCAGTGCCCAAGGGAGGGCTCGAGGCACAGATACGCAGTATTTT. This chain links TRBV6-1 with TRBJ2-3, with 7 bases aligning to TRBD2. Germline loops: CDR1 MNHNS, CDR2 SASEGT. The CDR3 covers 17 residues. Trimming removed 4 bases from V and 1 base from J; junction bases left unmatched: 11.

The V and J genes are TRBV28 and TRBJ1-4; 8 nucleotides agree with TRBD1. The CDR3 totals 13 residues. Per the germline V gene, CDR1 is MDHEN and CDR2 is SYDVKM. J was trimmed by 6 bases and V by 6 bases; bases with no gene match: 3. CDR3 protein: CASSTGGYEKLFF. Here the CDR3 DNA reads TGTGCCAGCAGCACAGGGGGTTATGAAAAACTGTTTTTT.

The genes are TRBV19 and TRBJ2-7; 9 bases are shared with TRBD2. The CDR3 is made up of 14 amino acids. Losses at the gene ends were 7 bases for V and 4 bases for J; bases not matched to a gene: 8. Germline V gene lookup returns CDR1 LNHDA and CDR2 SQIVND (reference sequence). The CDR3 sequence is CASNPGLAAYEQYF. CDR3 bases: TGTGCCAGTAACCCGGGACTAGCTGCGTACGAGCAGTACTTC.